A single sample is the source of the 17 T cell receptor beta chains below, sequenced in a study of neurological immune-mediated disorders. As for time point: longitudinal time-point 1 (baseline). TCRdb redid the calling of the 5' RACE reads with MiXCR, one entry per CDR3 protein. The sample includes some 54,000 distinct CDR3 sequences, roughly 10% seen only once; the top ten take 6.5% to 8%. Sequencing was performed on PBMCs. The origin of the receptors is a male donor with HTLV-1-associated myelopathy (HAM/TSP).

The CDR3 nucleotides are TGCGCCAGCAGCTTGGGGGGACAGGCCAACTATGGCTACACCTTC. Encoded protein: CASSLGGQANYGYTF. The V call is TRBV5-1, the J call TRBJ1-2, with 8 bases that match TRBD1. V dropped 0 bases and J dropped 2; count of bases not matched to a gene: 3. CDR3 length: 15 amino acids. Germline V lookup: CDR1 SGHRS, CDR2 YFSETQ.

This clonotype appeared a few times. The chain recombines TRBV29-1 with TRBJ1-5, with TRBD1 identical over 8 bases. This CDR3 has 14 amino acids. Germline CDR1 and CDR2: SQVTM and ANQGSEA. The V gene end was trimmed by 2 bases and the J gene end by 7 bases; junction bases not matched to a gene: 7. CDR3 sequence reads: CSVEQTGVNQPQHF. CDR3 DNA: TGCAGCGTTGAACAGACAGGGGTTAACCAGCCCCAGCATTTT. Variable domain in full (rest from reference TRBV29-1 and TRBJ1-5): SAVISQKPSRDICQRGTSLTIQCQVDSQVTMMFWYRQQPGQSLTLIATANQGSEATYESGFVIDKFPISRPNLTFSTLTVSNMSPEDSSIYLCSVEQTGVNQPQHFGDGTRLSIL.

This clonotype was found many times. The V and J genes are TRBV29-1 and TRBJ1-5; 10 bases agree with TRBD1. Germline V gene data show CDR1 as SQVTM and CDR2 as ANQGSEA. V was pared by 6 bases and J by 4 bases, with 6 bases of the junction left unmatched. This CDR3 contains 14 residues. The CDR3 DNA follows: TGCAGCGTGGACCGGGACAGGGGAAATCAGCCCCAGCATTTT. Residues: CSVDRDRGNQPQHF.

This clonotype was counted ten times or more. The chain combines TRBV12-3 or TRBV12-4 with TRBJ2-3; 7 positions agree with TRBD1. This CDR3 spans 14 amino acids. V shed 2 bases and J 6 bases; nucleotides not matched to a gene: 5. The chain's CDR3 is CASSLRQGPDTQYF. CDR3 nucleotides: TGTGCCAGCAGTTTACGACAGGGTCCCGATACGCAGTATTTT.

This clonotype came up many times. V is TRBV11-2 and J is TRBJ2-3; D gene unclear. The V gene lost 1 base and the J gene lost 8 bases, with 10 bases spanning the gap. The CDR3 spans 13 residues. The germline CDR1 and CDR2 sequences are SGHAT and FQNNGV. Here the CDR3 DNA reads TGTGCCAGCAGCTTAGTGGCAGTGGCTACGCAGTATTTT. Translation: CASSLVAVATQYF.

The DNA for the CDR3 is TGTGACAGCGGTCCAGGGAATCGAGGTGAAAAACTGTTTTTT. It specifies CDSGPGNRGEKLFF. The chain combines TRBV19 with TRBJ1-4; a weak D match, TRBD1 (5 bases). This CDR3 has 14 residues. Germline-derived CDR1 and CDR2 are LNHDA and SQIVND (reference sequence).

This clonotype was seen a handful of times. This chain joins TRBV6-4 and TRBJ2-1; D is tentatively TRBD1 or TRBD2 (5 bases each). Germline V gene sequence: CDR1 MRHNA, CDR2 SNTAGT. This CDR3 is 16 amino acids long. V dropped 2 bases and J dropped 0 bases, with 11 bases sitting between them. This CDR3 is CASSDEGSSSYNEQFF. The CDR3 DNA follows: TGTGCCAGCAGTGACGAGGGGAGCAGCTCCTACAATGAGCAGTTCTTC.

In this sample, this clonotype turned up many times. This sequence joins TRBV4-3 and TRBJ1-5; 8 nucleotides line up with TRBD1. V trimming: 0 bases; J trimming: 4 bases; junction bases outside the gene matches: 11. The germline V gene encodes CDR1 LGHNA and CDR2 YSLEER. There are 18 residues in the CDR3. DNA for the CDR3: TGCGCCAGCAGCCAAGATTGGCAGGGGGCGTCCTTGAATCAGCCCCAGCATTTT. It is translated as CASSQDWQGASLNQPQHF.

This clonotype occurred many times. The rearrangement joins TRBV10-3 to TRBJ2-3, with TRBD2 identical over 16 bases. Trimming removed 10 bases from V and 6 bases from J; junction bases left unmatched: 7. The germline gives CDR1 ENHRY, CDR2 SYGVKD. The CDR3 consists of 15 residues. The CDR3 reads CATAGLAGGPDTQYF. The CDR3 DNA follows: TGTGCCACCGCGGGACTAGCGGGGGGGCCGGATACGCAGTATTTT.

This clonotype was counted at least ten times. V is TRBV24-1 and J is TRBJ2-1; 8 positions match TRBD1. The germline CDR1 and CDR2 sequences are KGHDR and SFDVKD. CDR3 length: 16 residues. Trimming removed 4 bases from V and 6 bases from J; junction bases left unmatched: 10. The CDR3, as DNA: TGTGCCACCAGTGACCCTGGGACAGGAGGCCTCAATGAGCAGTTCTTC. Protein product: CATSDPGTGGLNEQFF.

At least ten counts were recorded for this clonotype. The V gene is TRBV27, the J gene TRBJ2-1, with D possibly called TRBD1 or TRBD2 (5 bases each). The CDR3 consists of 13 residues. The ends were cut back, 6 bases at V and 8 bases at J, with 14 bases in the middle. Germline loops: CDR1 MNHEY, CDR2 SMNVEV (reference sequence). The CDR3 sequence: CASSGTGIHEQFF. In DNA, the CDR3 is TGTGCCAGCAGCGGGACGGGAATCCATGAGCAGTTCTTC.

This clonotype was counted many times. The chain uses TRBV10-3 and TRBJ1-1, with TRBD1 as a possible D gene (6 bases). CDR3 size: 16 residues. Germline V gives CDR1 ENHRY, CDR2 SYGVKD. Trimming cost V 7 bases and J 0 bases, with 18 bases left between them. CDR3 DNA: TGTGCCATCACCCCGCAACAGGGCGGGGTGAACACTGAAGCTTTCTTT. The encoded protein is CAITPQQGGVNTEAFF.

This clonotype was seen many times. The junction and the germline gene differ at one end; a read error may be behind it. The chain joins TRBV29-1 to TRBJ1-1; no clear D gene. CDR1 and CDR2 (germline): SQVTM, ANQGSEA. This CDR3 has 13 residues. Here the CDR3 reads CSLEAGLNTEAFF. As DNA, the CDR3 is TGCAGCCTTGAGGCAGGTTTGAACACTGAAGCTTTCTTT.

Ten or more counts support this clonotype. This chain uses TRBV5-1 with TRBJ2-2; 10 bases fit TRBD1. After removal of 4 bases from V and 6 bases from J, the junction contained 6 bases not matched to a gene. Looked up from germline, CDR1 is SGHRS and CDR2 is YFSETQ. The CDR3 is made up of 15 amino acids. For the CDR3, the DNA is TGCGCCAGCAGCGTTAGGGACAGGGGAGCCGGGGAGCTGTTTTTT. Amino acid sequence: CASSVRDRGAGELFF.

This rearrangement joins TRBV6-2 or TRBV6-3 to TRBJ1-5, with 9 bases fitting TRBD1. Trimming took 2 bases from V and 3 from J; bases not matched to a gene: 8. Germline CDR1 MNHEY, CDR2 SVGEGT. The CDR3 totals 17 residues. DNA of the CDR3: TGTGCCAGCAGTTACGAGCCCGGACAGGGGTTCAATCAGCCCCAGCATTTT. The encoded protein is CASSYEPGQGFNQPQHF.

The chain employs TRBV12-3 or TRBV12-4 and TRBJ2-6; the D gene is possibly TRBD1 (5 bases). The CDR3 spans 14 residues. The V end was cut by 8 bases, the J end by 3 bases, with 11 bases between. CDR3 coding DNA: TGTGCCAGCGTCTTCAGGGTTGGGGCCAACGTCCTGACTTTC. It encodes CASVFRVGANVLTF.

This clonotype was counted at least ten times. The rearrangement links TRBV7-2 to TRBJ1-2; D not resolved. The germline V and J ends were trimmed by 5 bases and 4 bases, with 5 bases remaining between them. Looked up from germline, CDR1 is SGHTA and CDR2 is FQGNSA. The CDR3 is 11 residues long. CDR3 sequence reads: CASSPTYGYTF. The CDR3 nucleotides read TGTGCCAGCAGCCCGACCTATGGCTACACCTTC.